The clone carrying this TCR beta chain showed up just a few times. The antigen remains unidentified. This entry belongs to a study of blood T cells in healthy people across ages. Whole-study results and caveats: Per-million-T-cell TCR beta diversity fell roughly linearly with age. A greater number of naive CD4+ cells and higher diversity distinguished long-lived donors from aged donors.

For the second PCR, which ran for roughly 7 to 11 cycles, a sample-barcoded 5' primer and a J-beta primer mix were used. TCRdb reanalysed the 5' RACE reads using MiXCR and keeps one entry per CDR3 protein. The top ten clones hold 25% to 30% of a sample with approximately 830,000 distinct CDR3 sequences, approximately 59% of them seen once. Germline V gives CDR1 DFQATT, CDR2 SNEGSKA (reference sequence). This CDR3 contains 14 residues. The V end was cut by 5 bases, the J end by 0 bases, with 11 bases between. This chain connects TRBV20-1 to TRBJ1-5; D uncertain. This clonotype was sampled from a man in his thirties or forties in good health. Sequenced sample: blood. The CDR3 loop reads CSAWVGYSNQPQHF. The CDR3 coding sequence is TGCAGTGCTTGGGTGGGGTATAGCAATCAGCCCCAGCATTTT.